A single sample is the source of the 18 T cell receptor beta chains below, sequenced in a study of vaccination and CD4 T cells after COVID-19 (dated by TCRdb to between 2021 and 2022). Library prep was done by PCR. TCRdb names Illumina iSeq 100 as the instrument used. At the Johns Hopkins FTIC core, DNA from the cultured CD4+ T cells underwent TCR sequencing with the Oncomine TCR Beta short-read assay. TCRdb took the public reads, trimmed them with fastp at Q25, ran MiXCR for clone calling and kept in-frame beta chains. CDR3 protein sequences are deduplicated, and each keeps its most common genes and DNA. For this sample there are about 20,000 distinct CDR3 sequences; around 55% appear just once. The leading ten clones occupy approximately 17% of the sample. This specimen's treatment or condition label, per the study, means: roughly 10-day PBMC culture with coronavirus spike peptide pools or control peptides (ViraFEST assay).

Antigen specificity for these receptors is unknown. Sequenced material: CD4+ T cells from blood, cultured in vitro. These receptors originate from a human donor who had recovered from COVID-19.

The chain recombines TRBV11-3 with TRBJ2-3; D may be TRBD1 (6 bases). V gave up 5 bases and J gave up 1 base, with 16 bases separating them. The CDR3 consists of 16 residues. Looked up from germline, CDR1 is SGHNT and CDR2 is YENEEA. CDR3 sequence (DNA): TGTGCCAGCAGCAATCCTCCGGGACATCGCACAGATACGCAGTATTTT. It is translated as CASSNPPGHRTDTQYF.

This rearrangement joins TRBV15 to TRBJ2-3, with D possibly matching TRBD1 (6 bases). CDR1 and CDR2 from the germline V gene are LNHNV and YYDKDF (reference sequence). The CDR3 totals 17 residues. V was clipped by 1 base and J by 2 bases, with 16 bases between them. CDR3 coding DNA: TGTGCCACCAGCAGAGGATCCTCAAGGGGGACCACAGATACGCAGTATTTT. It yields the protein CATSRGSSRGTTDTQYF.

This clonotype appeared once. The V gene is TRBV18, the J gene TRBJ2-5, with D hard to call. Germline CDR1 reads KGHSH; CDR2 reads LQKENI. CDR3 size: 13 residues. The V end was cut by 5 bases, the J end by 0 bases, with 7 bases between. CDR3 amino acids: CASSSQYQETQYF. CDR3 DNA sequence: TGTGCCAGCTCATCTCAGTACCAAGAGACCCAGTACTTC.

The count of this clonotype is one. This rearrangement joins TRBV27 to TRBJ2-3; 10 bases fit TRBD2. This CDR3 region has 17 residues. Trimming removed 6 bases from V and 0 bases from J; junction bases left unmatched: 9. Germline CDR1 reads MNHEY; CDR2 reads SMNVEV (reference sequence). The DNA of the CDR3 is TGTGCCAGCAGGCCGGCTAGCGGGAGATCTAGCACAGATACGCAGTATTTT. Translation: CASRPASGRSSTDTQYF.

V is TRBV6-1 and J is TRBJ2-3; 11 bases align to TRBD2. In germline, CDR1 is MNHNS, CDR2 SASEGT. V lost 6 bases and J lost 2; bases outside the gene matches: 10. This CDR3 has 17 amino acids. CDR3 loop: CASSPLGTSGLTDTQYF. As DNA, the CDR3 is TGTGCCAGCAGCCCCCTCGGGACTAGCGGTCTCACAGATACGCAGTATTTT.

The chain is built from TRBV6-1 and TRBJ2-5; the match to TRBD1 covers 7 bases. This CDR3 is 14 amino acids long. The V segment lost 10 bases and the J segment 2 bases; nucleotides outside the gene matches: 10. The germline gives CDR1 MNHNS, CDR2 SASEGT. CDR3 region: CATNRVRGQETQYF. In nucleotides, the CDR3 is TGTGCCACCAATCGGGTCAGGGGGCAAGAGACCCAGTACTTC.

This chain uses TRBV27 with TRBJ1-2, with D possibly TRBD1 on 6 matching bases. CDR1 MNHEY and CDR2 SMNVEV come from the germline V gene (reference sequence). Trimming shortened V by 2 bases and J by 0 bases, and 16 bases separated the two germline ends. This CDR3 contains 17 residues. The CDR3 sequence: CASSLPRGARPNYGYTF. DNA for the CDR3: TGTGCCAGCAGTTTACCTAGGGGGGCCCGACCTAACTATGGCTACACCTTC.

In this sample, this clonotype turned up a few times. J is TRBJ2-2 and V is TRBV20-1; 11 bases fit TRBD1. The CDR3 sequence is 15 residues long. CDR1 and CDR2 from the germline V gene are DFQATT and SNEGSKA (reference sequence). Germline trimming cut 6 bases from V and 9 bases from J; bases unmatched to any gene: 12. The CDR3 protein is CSAREGTGGDWELFF. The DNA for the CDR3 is TGCAGTGCCCGCGAGGGGACAGGGGGGGACTGGGAGCTGTTTTTT.

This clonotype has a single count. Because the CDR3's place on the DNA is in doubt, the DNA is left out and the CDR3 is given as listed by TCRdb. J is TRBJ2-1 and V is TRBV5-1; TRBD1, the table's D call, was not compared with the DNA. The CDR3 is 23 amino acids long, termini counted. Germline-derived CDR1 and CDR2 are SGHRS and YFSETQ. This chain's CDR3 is CASTNQTSMYLCASKGPYNEQFF.

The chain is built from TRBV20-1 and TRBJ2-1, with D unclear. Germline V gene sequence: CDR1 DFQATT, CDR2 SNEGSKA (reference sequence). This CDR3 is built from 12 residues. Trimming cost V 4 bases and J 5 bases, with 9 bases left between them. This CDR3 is CSATKDHNEQFF. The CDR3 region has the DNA TGCAGTGCTACAAAGGACCACAATGAGCAGTTCTTC.

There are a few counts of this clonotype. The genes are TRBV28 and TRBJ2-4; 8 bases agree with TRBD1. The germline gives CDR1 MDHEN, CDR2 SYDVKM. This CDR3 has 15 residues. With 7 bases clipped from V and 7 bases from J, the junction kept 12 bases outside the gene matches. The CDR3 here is CASKGGSTGVNIQYF. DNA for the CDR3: TGTGCCAGCAAAGGTGGGTCGACAGGGGTGAACATTCAGTACTTC.

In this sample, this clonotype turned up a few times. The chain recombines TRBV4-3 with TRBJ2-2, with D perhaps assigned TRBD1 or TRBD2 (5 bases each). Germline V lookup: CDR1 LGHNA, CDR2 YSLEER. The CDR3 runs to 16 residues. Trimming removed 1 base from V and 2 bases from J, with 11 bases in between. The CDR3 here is CASSQVYRDNTGELFF. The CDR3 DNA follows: TGCGCCAGCAGCCAAGTTTACCGGGACAACACCGGGGAGCTGTTTTTT.

The CDR3 sequence is CASSPARSGQETQYF. The CDR3 DNA reads TGTGCCAGCAGCCCTGCTCGGAGCGGCCAAGAGACCCAGTACTTC. V is TRBV6-1 and J is TRBJ2-5, with a weak D call TRBD2 (5 bases). V was shortened by 6 bases and J by 1 base, with 15 bases between the two germline ends. Germline V gives CDR1 MNHNS, CDR2 SASEGT. The CDR3 extends over 15 amino acids.

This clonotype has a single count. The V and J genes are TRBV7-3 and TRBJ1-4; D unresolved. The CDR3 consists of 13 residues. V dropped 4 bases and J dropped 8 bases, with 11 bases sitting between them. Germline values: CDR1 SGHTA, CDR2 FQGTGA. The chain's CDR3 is CASSSGPYEKLFF. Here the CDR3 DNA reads TGTGCCAGCAGCTCAGGCCCATACGAAAAACTGTTTTTT. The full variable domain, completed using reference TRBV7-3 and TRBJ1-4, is GAGVSQTPSNKVTEKGKYVELRCDPISGHTALYWYRQSLGQGPEFLIYFQGTGAADDSGLPNDRFFAVRPEGSVSTLKIQRTERGDSAVYLCASSSGPYEKLFFGSGTQLSVL.

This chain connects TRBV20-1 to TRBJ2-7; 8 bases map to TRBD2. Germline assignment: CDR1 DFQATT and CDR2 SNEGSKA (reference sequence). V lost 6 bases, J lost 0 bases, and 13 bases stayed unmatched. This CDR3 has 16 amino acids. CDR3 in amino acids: CSAHSYAGGGSYEQYF. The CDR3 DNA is TGCAGTGCCCATAGCTACGCGGGAGGCGGCTCCTACGAGCAGTACTTC.

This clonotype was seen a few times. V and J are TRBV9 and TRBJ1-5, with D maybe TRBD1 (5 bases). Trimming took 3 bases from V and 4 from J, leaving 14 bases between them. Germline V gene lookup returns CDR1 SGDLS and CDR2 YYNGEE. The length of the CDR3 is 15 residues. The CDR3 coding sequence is TGTGCCAGCAGCGAAACAGGCTTTTCGAATCAGCCCCAGCATTTT. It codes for CASSETGFSNQPQHF.

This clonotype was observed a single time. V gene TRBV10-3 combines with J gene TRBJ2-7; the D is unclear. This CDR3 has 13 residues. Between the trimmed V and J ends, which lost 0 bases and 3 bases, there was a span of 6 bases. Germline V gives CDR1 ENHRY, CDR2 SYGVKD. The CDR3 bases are TGTGCCATCAGTGAGTCGACACACTACGAGCAGTACTTC. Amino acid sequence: CAISESTHYEQYF.

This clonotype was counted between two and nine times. CDR3 sequence reads: CASSFLGVDTQYF. The DNA for the CDR3 is TGTGCCAGCAGCTTCCTTGGGGTAGATACGCAGTATTTT. The V gene is TRBV7-2, the J gene TRBJ2-3; D unclear. CDR1 and CDR2 (germline): SGHTA, FQGNSA. Trimming pared 3 bases from V and 5 bases from J, leaving 9 bases between. This CDR3 has 13 residues.